Below are 26 T cell receptor beta chains sequenced from a single sample in a study of T cells expressing NK-cell markers. TCRdb reprocessed the 5' RACE reads, with one entry per CDR3 protein and no DNA. The listing contains more than 400,000 distinct CDR3 sequences. The sequenced sample consisted of blood T cells: a sorted CD56 or NKG2C T cell subset, CD4+ or CD8+ T cells, or bulk PBMC T cells (not recorded which). These receptors all stem from a woman between 18 and 70 years old in good health.

The chain links TRBV7-2 to TRBJ2-3. The CDR3 covers 14 residues. CDR1 is SGHTA, CDR2 FQGNSA, per germline. CDR3 loop: CASSLDTSTDTQYF.

The V and J genes are TRBV4-3 and TRBJ1-1; TCRdb designates TRBD1, a call that cannot be tested without DNA. The CDR3 is 17 residues long. CDR1 and CDR2 from the germline V gene are LGHNA and YSLEER. CDR3 loop: CASSQGTGGYEEDEAFF.

The V and J genes are TRBV7-9 and TRBJ2-7. This CDR3 is 14 amino acids long. The germline V gene encodes CDR1 SEHNR and CDR2 FQNEAQ (reference sequence). Here the CDR3 reads CASSLMKSSYEQYF.

The V and J genes are TRBV7-9 and TRBJ2-2; no DNA is available, so the TRBD1 call from TCRdb remains unchecked. Germline lookup yields CDR1 SEHNR and CDR2 FQNEAQ (reference sequence). CDR3 length equals 16 residues. The CDR3 reads CASSRGQGGYGGELFF.

The chain couples TRBV20-1 to TRBJ2-1; TCRdb calls TRBD2, which cannot be checked without DNA. CDR3 length: 13 residues. CDR1 DFQATT and CDR2 SNEGSKA come from the germline V gene (reference sequence). The CDR3 protein is CSATEGRLNEQFF.

CDR3 amino acids: CASRKSSDTYNEQFF. This chain uses TRBV12-3 or TRBV12-4 with TRBJ2-1; there is no DNA to check the TCRdb D call of TRBD2. This CDR3 has 15 residues.

The chain recombines TRBV7-2 with TRBJ2-1; lacking DNA, the TRBD2 call made by TCRdb goes unchecked. The CDR3 loop spans 16 amino acids. The V gene's germline CDR1 is SGHTA and CDR2 FQGNSA. CDR3 sequence: CASSSGGRGSRLEQFF. Supplemented by reference TRBV7-2 and TRBJ2-1, the full variable domain reads GAGVSQSPSNKVTEKGKDVELRCDPISGHTALYWYRQSLGQGLEFLIYFQGNSAPDKSGLPSDRFSAERTGGSVSTLTIQRTQQEDSAVYLCASSSGGRGSRLEQFFGPGTRLTVL.

The chain recombines TRBV27 with TRBJ1-5; absent DNA, TCRdb's TRBD1 call cannot be checked. The CDR3 is 18 residues long. Germline-derived CDR1 and CDR2 are MNHEY and SMNVEV (reference sequence). The CDR3 spells CASSPGTGDGYSNQPQHF.

V gene TRBV5-1 combines with J gene TRBJ1-2; as DNA is missing, the TRBD1 call by TCRdb cannot be tested. Germline V CDR1 and CDR2: SGHRS, YFSETQ. CDR3 length equals 15 residues. CDR3 in amino acids: CASSLDGTTARGYTF.

V usage is TRBV5-1 and J usage is TRBJ2-3. The length of the CDR3 is 12 residues. The germline V gene encodes CDR1 SGHRS and CDR2 YFSETQ. The CDR3 spells CASSLNPDTQYF.

CDR3 sequence reads: CASSFDSLTDTQYF. The genes are TRBV7-9 and TRBJ2-3; with no DNA, the TCRdb D assignment of TRBD2 cannot be verified. Per germline, CDR1 SEHNR and CDR2 FQNEAQ (reference sequence). CDR3 length: 14 residues.

V gene TRBV29-1 combines with J gene TRBJ1-4; TCRdb reports TRBD1, a call that lacks DNA to check it against. The CDR3 extends over 13 amino acids. Germline V gene lookup returns CDR1 SQVTM and CDR2 ANQGSEA. The CDR3 reads CSAGNSPGEKLFF.

V is TRBV4-3 and J is TRBJ2-7. CDR3 size: 13 residues. Per the germline V gene, CDR1 is LGHNA and CDR2 is YSLEER. The CDR3 here is CASSQYPSYEQYF.

The V gene is TRBV28, the J gene TRBJ2-7; TCRdb calls TRBD1, which cannot be checked without DNA. CDR3 length equals 13 residues. Per the germline V gene, CDR1 is MDHEN and CDR2 is SYDVKM. This CDR3 reads CASSLGEVYEQYF.

The chain joins TRBV5-1 to TRBJ1-4; TCRdb proposes TRBD1, but this gene call is untestable without DNA. CDR1 SGHRS and CDR2 YFSETQ come from the germline V gene. This CDR3 spans 14 amino acids. The CDR3 is CASSMTGFGEKLFF.

The CDR3 sequence: CASSPQGQTNQPQHF. The chain combines TRBV7-9 with TRBJ1-5; TCRdb returns TRBD1, unconfirmable since there is no DNA. This CDR3 has 15 residues. Germline CDR1 SEHNR, CDR2 FQNEAQ (reference sequence).

This chain joins TRBV4-1 and TRBJ2-1. The CDR3 runs to 13 residues. Germline values: CDR1 MGHRA, CDR2 YSYEKL. CDR3 sequence reads: CASSPGPNGEQFF.

The rearrangement links TRBV6-5 to TRBJ2-1; with no DNA, the TCRdb D assignment of TRBD1 cannot be verified. The germline CDR1 and CDR2 sequences are MNHEY and SVGAGI. The CDR3 sequence is 15 residues long. The CDR3 region is CASSYVTVPGNEQFF.

The CDR3 sequence: CASSPPSGNYNEQFF. V is TRBV11-2 and J is TRBJ2-1; no DNA is available, so the TRBD2 call from TCRdb remains unchecked. The CDR3 sequence is 15 residues long. Germline CDR1 is SGHAT and CDR2 is FQNNGV.

The chain joins TRBV18 to TRBJ1-2. CDR3 length: 14 amino acids. From germline, CDR1 is KGHSH and CDR2 LQKENI. CDR3 sequence reads: CASSPQAESYGYTF.

This chain uses TRBV5-1 with TRBJ2-5; without DNA, the TCRdb call of TRBD1 cannot be checked. There are 15 residues in the CDR3. Germline loops: CDR1 SGHRS, CDR2 YFSETQ. The CDR3 reads CASSLEAGRQETQYF.

The V gene is TRBV25-1, the J gene TRBJ2-1; TCRdb indicates TRBD1, and absent DNA this call remains unverified. The CDR3 has 15 amino acids. The germline CDR1 and CDR2 sequences are MGHDK and SYGVNS. The CDR3 here is CASSEGPPLVNEQFF.

V gene TRBV9 combines with J gene TRBJ2-1; TCRdb gives TRBD2 as the D gene, but with no DNA this cannot be confirmed. The CDR3 has 16 residues. Germline V gives CDR1 SGDLS, CDR2 YYNGEE. CDR3 protein: CASSIGSGPTYNEQFF. Supplemented by reference TRBV9 and TRBJ2-1, the full variable domain reads DSGVTQTPKHLITATGQRVTLRCSPRSGDLSVYWYQQSLDQGLQFLIQYYNGEERAKGNILERFSAQQFPDLHSELNLSSLELGDSALYFCASSIGSGPTYNEQFFGPGTRLTVL.

The chain employs TRBV7-2 and TRBJ2-3. The length of the CDR3 is 12 residues. Germline V gene data show CDR1 as SGHTA and CDR2 as FQGNSA. The CDR3 loop is CASSLDPDTQYF.

The chain employs TRBV5-4 and TRBJ1-4. This CDR3 comprises 17 residues. Germline CDR1 and CDR2: SGHNT and YYREEE (reference sequence). The CDR3: CASSSSRTVATNEKLFF.

The CDR3 spells CASSQGTVTGELFF. The chain joins TRBV11-3 to TRBJ2-2; there is no DNA to check the TCRdb D call of TRBD1. This CDR3 has 14 amino acids. CDR1 SGHNT and CDR2 YENEEA come from the germline V gene.